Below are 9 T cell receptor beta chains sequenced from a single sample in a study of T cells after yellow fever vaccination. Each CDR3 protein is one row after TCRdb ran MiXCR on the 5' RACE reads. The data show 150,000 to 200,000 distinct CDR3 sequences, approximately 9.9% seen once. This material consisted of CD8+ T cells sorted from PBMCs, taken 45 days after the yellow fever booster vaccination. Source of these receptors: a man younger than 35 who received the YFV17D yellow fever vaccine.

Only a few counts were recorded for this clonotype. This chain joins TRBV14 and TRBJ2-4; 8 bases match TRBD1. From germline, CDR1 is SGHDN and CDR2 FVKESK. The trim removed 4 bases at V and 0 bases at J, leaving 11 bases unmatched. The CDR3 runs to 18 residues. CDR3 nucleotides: TGTGCCAGCAGCCCCGGAGTACAGGGGGATCTAGCCAAAAACATTCAGTACTTC. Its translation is CASSPGVQGDLAKNIQYF.

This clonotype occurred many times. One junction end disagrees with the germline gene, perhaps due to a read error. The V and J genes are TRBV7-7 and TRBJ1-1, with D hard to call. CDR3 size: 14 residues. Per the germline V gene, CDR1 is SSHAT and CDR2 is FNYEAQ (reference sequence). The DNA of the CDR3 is TGTGCTAGCAGCTTTGGGCGCTCGAACACTGAAGCTTTCTTT. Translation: CASSFGRSNTEAFF.

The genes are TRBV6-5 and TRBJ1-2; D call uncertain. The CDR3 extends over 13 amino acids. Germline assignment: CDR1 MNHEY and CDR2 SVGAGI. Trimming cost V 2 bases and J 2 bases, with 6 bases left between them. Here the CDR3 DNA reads TGTGCCAGCAGTTACGGCCCCAACTATGGCTACACCTTC. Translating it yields CASSYGPNYGYTF.

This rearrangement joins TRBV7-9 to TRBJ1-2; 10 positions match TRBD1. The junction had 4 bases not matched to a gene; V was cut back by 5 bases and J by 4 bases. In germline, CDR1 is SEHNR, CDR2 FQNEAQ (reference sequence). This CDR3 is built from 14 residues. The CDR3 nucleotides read TGTGCCAGCAGCGGACAGGGGGAGAGCTATGGCTACACCTTC. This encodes CASSGQGESYGYTF.

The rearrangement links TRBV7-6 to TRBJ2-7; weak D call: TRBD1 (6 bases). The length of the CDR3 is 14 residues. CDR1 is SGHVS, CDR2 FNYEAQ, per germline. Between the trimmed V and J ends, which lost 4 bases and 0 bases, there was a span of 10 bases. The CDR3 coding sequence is TGTGCCAGCAGCTCCCGGGACACCTCCTACGAGCAGTACTTC. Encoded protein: CASSSRDTSYEQYF.

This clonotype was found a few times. DNA of the CDR3: TGTGCCAGCAGCCAAGATTATCTCAACCGGGAGCTGTTTTTT. It encodes CASSQDYLNRELFF. V gene TRBV4-2 combines with J gene TRBJ2-2; D remains unclear. The CDR3 sequence is 14 residues long. V gave up 0 bases and J gave up 9 bases, with 11 bases separating them. Per germline, CDR1 LGHNA and CDR2 YNFKEQ.

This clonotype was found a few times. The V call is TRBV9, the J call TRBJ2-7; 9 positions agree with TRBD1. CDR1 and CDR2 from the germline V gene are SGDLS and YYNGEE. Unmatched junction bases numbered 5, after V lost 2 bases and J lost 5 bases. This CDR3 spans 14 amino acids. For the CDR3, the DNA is TGTGCCAGCAGCGTTGGGACAGGGAGCGACGAGCAGTACTTC. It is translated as CASSVGTGSDEQYF. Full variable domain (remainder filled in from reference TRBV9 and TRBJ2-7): DSGVTQTPKHLITATGQRVTLRCSPRSGDLSVYWYQQSLDQGLQFLIQYYNGEERAKGNILERFSAQQFPDLHSELNLSSLELGDSALYFCASSVGTGSDEQYFGPGTRLTVT.

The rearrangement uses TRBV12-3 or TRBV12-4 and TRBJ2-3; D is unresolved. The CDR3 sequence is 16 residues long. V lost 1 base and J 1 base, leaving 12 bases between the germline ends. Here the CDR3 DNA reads TGTGCCAGCAGTTTAGATCTGGGTTGGGGCACAGATACGCAGTATTTT. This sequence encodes CASSLDLGWGTDTQYF.

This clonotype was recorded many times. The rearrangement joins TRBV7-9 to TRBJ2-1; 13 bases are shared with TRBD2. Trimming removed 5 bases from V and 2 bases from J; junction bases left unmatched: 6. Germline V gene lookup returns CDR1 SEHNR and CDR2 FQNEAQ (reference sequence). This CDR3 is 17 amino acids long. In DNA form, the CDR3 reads TGTGCCAGCAGCCCTAGACTAGCGGGGGGCACCTACAATGAGCAGTTCTTC. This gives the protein CASSPRLAGGTYNEQFF.